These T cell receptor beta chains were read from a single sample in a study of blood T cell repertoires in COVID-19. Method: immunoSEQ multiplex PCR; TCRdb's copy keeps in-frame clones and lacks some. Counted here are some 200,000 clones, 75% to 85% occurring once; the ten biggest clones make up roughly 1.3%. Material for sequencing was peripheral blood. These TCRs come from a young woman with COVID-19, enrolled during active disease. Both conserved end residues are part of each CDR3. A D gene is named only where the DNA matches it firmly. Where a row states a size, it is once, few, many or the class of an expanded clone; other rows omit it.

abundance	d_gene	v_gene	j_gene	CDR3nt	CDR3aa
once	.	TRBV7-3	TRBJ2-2	TGTGCCAGCAGCTTAATGGGGGGGAACACCGGGGAGCTGTTTTTT	CASSLMGGNTGELFF
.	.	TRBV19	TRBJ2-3	TGTGCCAGTAGTACCACGAGGGGGGGTACGCAGTATTTT	CASSTTRGGTQYF
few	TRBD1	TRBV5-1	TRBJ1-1	TGCGCCAGCAGCCTGACAGGGACTCACACTGAAGCTTTCTTT	CASSLTGTHTEAFF
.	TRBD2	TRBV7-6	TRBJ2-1	TGTGCCAGCAGCTTAGCTACGGGACTAGCGGACCAGTACAATGAGCAGTTCTTC	CASSLATGLADQYNEQFF
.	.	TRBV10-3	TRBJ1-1	TGTGCCATCAGTGCTCGCTCAGGGAACACTGAAGCTTTCTTT	CAISARSGNTEAFF
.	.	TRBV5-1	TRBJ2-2	TGCGCCAGCAGCTTGGAGGGGTCTCTCACCGGGGAGCTGTTTTTT	CASSLEGSLTGELFF
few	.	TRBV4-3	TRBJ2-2	TGCGCCAGCAGCCAAGATCCGCGAGGGGGGGAGCTGTTTTTT	CASSQDPRGGELFF
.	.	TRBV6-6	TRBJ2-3	TGTGCCAGCAGTGACAGTTTAGATACGCAGTATTTT	CASSDSLDTQYF
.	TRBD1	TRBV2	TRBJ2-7	TGTGCCAGCACCCAACCGGGACAGGGCCACGAGCAGTACTTC	CASTQPGQGHEQYF
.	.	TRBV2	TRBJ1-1	TGTGCCCAGCAAAGGGAGCGGCGGGGGATCAACACTGAAGCTTTCTTT	CAQQRERRGINTEAFF
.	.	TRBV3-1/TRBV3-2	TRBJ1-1	TGTGCCAGCAGCCAAGCAGGGGTGGGGACTGAAGCTTTCTTT	CASSQAGVGTEAFF
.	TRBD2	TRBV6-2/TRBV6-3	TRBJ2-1	TGTGCCAGCAGCGTGGCGGGAGGGCCGTTAAATGAGCAGTTCTTC	CASSVAGGPLNEQFF
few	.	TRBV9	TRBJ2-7	TGTGCCAGCAGCTCGGGGAGGCACTACTACGAGCAGTACTTC	CASSSGRHYYEQYF
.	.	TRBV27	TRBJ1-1	TGTGCCAGCAGTTTCGGGTCAGTTGCTGAAGCTTTCTTT	CASSFGSVAEAFF
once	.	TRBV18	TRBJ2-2	TGTGCCAGCTCACCCAGGGGTATGGCCGGGGAGCTGTTTTTT	CASSPRGMAGELFF
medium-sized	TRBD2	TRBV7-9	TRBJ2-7	TGTGCCAGCAGCCTTTTCCCTAGCGGGGCGAGCTCCTACGAGCAGTACTTC	CASSLFPSGASSYEQYF
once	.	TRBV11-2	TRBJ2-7	TGTGCCAGCAGCTACCCGAGCGCAGAGCAGTACTTC	CASSYPSAEQYF
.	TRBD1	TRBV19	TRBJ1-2	TGTGCCAGTAGTATTGCCCGACAGGGCCCTAACTATGGCTACACCTTC	CASSIARQGPNYGYTF
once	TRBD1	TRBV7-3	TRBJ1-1	TGTGCCAGCAGGCCAACAGGGGGCACTGAAGCTTTCTTT	CASRPTGGTEAFF
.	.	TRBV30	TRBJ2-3	TGTGCCTGGGGGGGGCGGGGTAGCGACTCACAAAGTACGCAGTATTTT	CAWGGRGSDSQSTQYF
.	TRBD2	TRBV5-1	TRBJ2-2	TGCGCCAGCAGCTTGGGGACTAGCGGGAGGGCCCGGATCGGGGAGCTGTTTTTT	CASSLGTSGRARIGELFF
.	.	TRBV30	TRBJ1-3	TGTGCCTGGGGACAGATCTCTGGAAACACCATATATTTT	CAWGQISGNTIYF
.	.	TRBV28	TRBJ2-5	TGTGCCAGCAGGACCACAGGGATCCAAGAGACCCAGTACTTC	CASRTTGIQETQYF
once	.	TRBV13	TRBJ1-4	TGTGCCAGCAGCAAAGGGAGGGGACTTGAAAAACTGTTTTTT	CASSKGRGLEKLFF
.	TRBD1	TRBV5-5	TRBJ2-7	TGTGCCAGCAGCTTGGCGGGACAGGGGGCGGTCTACGAGCAGTACTTC	CASSLAGQGAVYEQYF
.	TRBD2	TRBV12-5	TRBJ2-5	TGTGCTAGTGCCCGTACTCTAGCGGAGGGGGAGACCCAGTACTTC	CASARTLAEGETQYF
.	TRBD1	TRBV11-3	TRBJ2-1	TGTGCCAGCAGCTTGGTGCAGGGGGATGAGCAGTTCTTC	CASSLVQGDEQFF
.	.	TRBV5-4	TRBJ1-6	TGTGCCAGCAGCTTGGCGGGGGGATCCTATAATTCACCCCTCCACTTT	CASSLAGGSYNSPLHF
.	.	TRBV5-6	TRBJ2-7	TGTGCCAGCAGCTGGACTGGTCCCTCCTACGAGCAGTACTTC	CASSWTGPSYEQYF
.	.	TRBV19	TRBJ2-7	TGTGCCAGTAGTCAAAGGGGAGGTGGCGAGCAGTACTTC	CASSQRGGGEQYF
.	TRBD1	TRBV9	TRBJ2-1	TGTGCCAGCAGTCCCCGGGACAGGAGTTACAATGAGCAGTTCTTC	CASSPRDRSYNEQFF
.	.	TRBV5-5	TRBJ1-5	TGTGCCAGCAGCGACTATGACAGGAGCAATCAGCCCCAGCATTTT	CASSDYDRSNQPQHF
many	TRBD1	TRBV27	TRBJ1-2	TGTGCCAGCAGGCCCGACAGGGCGAATGGCTACACCTTC	CASRPDRANGYTF
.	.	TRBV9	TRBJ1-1	TGTGCCAGCAGCGCATCTGACAGACAGAACACTGAAGCTTTCTTT	CASSASDRQNTEAFF
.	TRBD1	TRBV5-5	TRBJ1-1	TGTGCCAGCAGCCCGGGGCCAGGGGGAACTGAAGCTTTCTTT	CASSPGPGGTEAFF
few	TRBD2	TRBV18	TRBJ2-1	TGTGCCAGCTCACCAGCAAGTAGCGGGAGGGGCGCTGAGCAGTTCTTC	CASSPASSGRGAEQFF
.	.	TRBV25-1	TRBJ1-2	TGTGCCAGCAGTGAAACCGGGGATGTCTACACCTTC	CASSETGDVYTF
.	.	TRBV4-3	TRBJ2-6	TGCGCCAGCAGCCCACAACCCTCTGGGGCCAACGTCCTGACTTTC	CASSPQPSGANVLTF
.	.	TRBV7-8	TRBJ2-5	TGTGCCAGCACCCGGACAGAAGAGACCCAGTACTTC	CASTRTEETQYF
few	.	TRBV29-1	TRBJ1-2	TGCAGCGTTGAACTAGGGGGTGGCTATGGCTACACCTTC	CSVELGGGYGYTF
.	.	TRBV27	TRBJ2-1	TGTGCCAGCAGTTTATATTCGGCGACTTACAATGAGCAGTTCTTC	CASSLYSATYNEQFF
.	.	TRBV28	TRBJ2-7	TGTGCCAGCTGGGACACCTCCTACGAGCAGTACTTC	CASWDTSYEQYF
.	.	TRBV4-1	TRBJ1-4	TGCGCCAGCAGCCAAGTAGCTTTGGTGGAAAAACTGTTTTTT	CASSQVALVEKLFF
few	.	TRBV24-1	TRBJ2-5	TGTGCCACCAGTGATTTTATACAGGGGAGGGAGACCCAGTACTTC	CATSDFIQGRETQYF
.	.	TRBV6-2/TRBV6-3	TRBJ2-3	TGTGCCAGCAGTTCAGGATCCAGGGTCGCAGGTACAGATACGCAGTATTTT	CASSSGSRVAGTDTQYF
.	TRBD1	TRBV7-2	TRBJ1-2	TGTGCCAGCAGCCGGACAGGGGACGGCTACACCTTC	CASSRTGDGYTF
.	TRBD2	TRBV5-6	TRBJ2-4	TGTGCCAGCAGGCCGACTAGCGGGAGGTTGAACATTCAGTACTTC	CASRPTSGRLNIQYF
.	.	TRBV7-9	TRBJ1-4	TGTGCCAGCAGCTTAGCGATAGCGCCCACAACTAATGAAAAACTGTTTTTT	CASSLAIAPTTNEKLFF
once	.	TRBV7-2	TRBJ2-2	TGTGCCAGCAGCCGCAGCGGGCTCGGCGGGGAGCTGTTTTTT	CASSRSGLGGELFF
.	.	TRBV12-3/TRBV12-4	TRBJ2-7	TGTGCCAGCAGTTTTGACAGATCCTACGAGCAGTACTTC	CASSFDRSYEQYF
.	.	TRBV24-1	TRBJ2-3	TGTGCCACCAGTGATCCGGATACGCAGTATTTT	CATSDPDTQYF
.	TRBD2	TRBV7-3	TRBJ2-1	TGTGCCAGCAGCGATAGGACTAGCGGGATATCGGGTGAGCAGTTCTTC	CASSDRTSGISGEQFF
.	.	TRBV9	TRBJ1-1	TGTGCCAGCAGCGTAGACCTAGGGAGGAACACTGAAGCTTTCTTT	CASSVDLGRNTEAFF
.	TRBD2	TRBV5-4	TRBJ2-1	TGTGCCAGCAGTAGGGGACTAGCGGGGGTAGGGTCCTACAATGAGCAGTTCTTC	CASSRGLAGVGSYNEQFF